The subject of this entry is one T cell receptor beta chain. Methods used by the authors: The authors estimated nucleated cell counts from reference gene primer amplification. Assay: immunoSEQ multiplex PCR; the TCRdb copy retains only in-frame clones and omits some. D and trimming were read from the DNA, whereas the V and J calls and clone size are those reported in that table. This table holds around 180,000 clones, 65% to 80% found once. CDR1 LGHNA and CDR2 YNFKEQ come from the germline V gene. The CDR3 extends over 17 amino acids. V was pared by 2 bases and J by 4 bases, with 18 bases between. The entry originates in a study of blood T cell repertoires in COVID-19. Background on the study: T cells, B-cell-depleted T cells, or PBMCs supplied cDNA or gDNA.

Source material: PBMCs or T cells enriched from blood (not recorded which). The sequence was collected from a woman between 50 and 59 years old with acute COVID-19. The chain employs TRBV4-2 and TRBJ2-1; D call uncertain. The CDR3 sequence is CASSQNGQRNPYNEQFF. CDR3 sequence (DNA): TGTGCCAGCAGCCAAAACGGCCAGCGAAACCCTTACAATGAGCAGTTCTTC.